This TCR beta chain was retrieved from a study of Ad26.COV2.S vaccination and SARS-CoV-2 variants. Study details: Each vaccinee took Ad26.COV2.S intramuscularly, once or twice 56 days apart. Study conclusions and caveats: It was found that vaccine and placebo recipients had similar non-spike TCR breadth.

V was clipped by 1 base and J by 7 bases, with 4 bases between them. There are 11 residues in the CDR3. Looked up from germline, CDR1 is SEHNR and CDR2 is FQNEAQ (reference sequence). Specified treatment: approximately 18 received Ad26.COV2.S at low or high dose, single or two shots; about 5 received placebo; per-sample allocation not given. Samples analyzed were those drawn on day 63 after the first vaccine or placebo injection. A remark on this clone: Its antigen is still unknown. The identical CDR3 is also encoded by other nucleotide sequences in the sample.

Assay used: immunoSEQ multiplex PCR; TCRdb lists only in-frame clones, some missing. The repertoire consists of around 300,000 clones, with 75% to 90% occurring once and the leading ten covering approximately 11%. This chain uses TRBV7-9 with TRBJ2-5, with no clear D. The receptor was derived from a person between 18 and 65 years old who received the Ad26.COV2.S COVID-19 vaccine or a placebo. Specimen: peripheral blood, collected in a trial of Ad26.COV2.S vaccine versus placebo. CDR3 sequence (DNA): TGTGCCAGCAGCTTAGAGGGGACCCAGTACTTC. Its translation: CASSLEGTQYF.